This passage covers 30 T cell receptor beta chains from one sample sequenced in a study of cytomegalovirus exposure and HLA in healthy donors. The PCR ran on 60 Vbeta and 13 Jbeta primers. Assay: immunoSEQ multiplex PCR; the TCRdb copy retains only in-frame clones and omits some. The data hold some 150,000 clones, with less than 80% observed a single time. The sample was PBMCs. Receptors were obtained from a female donor in good health and CMV-seropositive.

The chain combines TRBV7-9 with TRBJ1-2; no reliable D call. Trimming removed 3 bases at V and 4 bases at J, with 6 bases between. CDR3 length equals 12 residues. Germline CDR1 reads SEHNR; CDR2 reads FQNEAQ (reference sequence). The CDR3 sequence: CASSLGSYGYTF. The CDR3 DNA reads TGTGCCAGCAGCTTGGGCAGCTATGGCTACACCTTC.

This clone was seen only once. The J gene is TRBJ1-1, the V gene TRBV28, with D possibly being TRBD1 (6 bases). There are 14 residues in the CDR3. Germline values: CDR1 MDHEN, CDR2 SYDVKM. Trimming removed 5 bases from V and 4 bases from J, with 14 bases in between. The chain's CDR3 is CASSEGRGGTEAFF. The CDR3, as DNA: TGTGCCAGCAGTGAGGGTAGGGGGGGCACTGAAGCTTTCTTT. Together with reference TRBV28 and TRBJ1-1, the CDR3 gives the full variable domain: DVKVTQSSRYLVKRTGEKVFLECVQDMDHENMFWYRQDPGLGLRLIYFSYDVKMKEKGDIPEGYSVSREKKERFSLILESASTNQTSMYLCASSEGRGGTEAFFGQGTRLTVV.

In its sample, this clone was seen a few times. V usage is TRBV9 and J usage is TRBJ2-2; TRBD1 is a possible D gene (5 bases). Germline-derived CDR1 and CDR2 are SGDLS and YYNGEE. CDR3 length: 15 amino acids. Between the trimmed V and J ends, which lost 4 bases and 6 bases, there was a span of 16 bases. Written as DNA, the CDR3 is TGTGCCAGCAGCCCGACAGCGATGGAGTCCGGGGAGCTGTTTTTT. The encoded protein is CASSPTAMESGELFF.

There are a few counts of this clone. This chain uses TRBV2 with TRBJ1-1, with unresolved D. V lost 3 bases and J 5 bases, leaving 10 bases between the germline ends. In germline, CDR1 is SNHLY, CDR2 FYNNEI. The CDR3 has 13 residues. The CDR3 loop is CASSDPYGTEAFF. DNA for the CDR3: TGTGCCAGCAGTGACCCCTACGGGACTGAAGCTTTCTTT.

The chain combines TRBV5-1 with TRBJ2-1; 9 positions match TRBD1. The CDR3 is 15 residues long. Per the germline V gene, CDR1 is SGHRS and CDR2 is YFSETQ. V dropped 2 bases and J dropped 0; count of bases not matched to a gene: 0. The CDR3 region is CASSLQGASYNEQFF. CDR3 coding DNA: TGCGCCAGCAGCTTACAGGGGGCCTCCTACAATGAGCAGTTCTTC. Full variable domain (missing parts from reference TRBV5-1 and TRBJ2-1): KAGVTQTPRYLIKTRGQQVTLSCSPISGHRSVSWYQQTPGQGLQFLFEYFSETQRNKGNFPGRFSGRQFSNSRSEMNVSTLELGDSALYLCASSLQGASYNEQFFGPGTRLTVL.

The gene calls are TRBV18 and TRBJ2-7, with TRBD2 matching over 9 bases. V lost 2 bases and J lost 2; bases outside the gene matches: 7. The CDR3 spans 16 residues. CDR1 and CDR2 from the germline V gene are KGHSH and LQKENI. The CDR3 coding sequence is TGTGCCAGCTCACCATTTGAGCGGGGGGCCCCCTACGAGCAGTACTTC. This gives the protein CASSPFERGAPYEQYF.

The DNA of the CDR3 is TGTGCCAGCAGCACCGGGACTAGCTCCACCGGGGAGCTGTTTTTT. Amino acids: CASSTGTSSTGELFF. This chain connects TRBV5-4 to TRBJ2-2; 9 positions agree with TRBD2. V lost 4 bases and J lost 4; bases outside the gene matches: 5. The length of the CDR3 is 15 residues. Germline CDR1 SGHNT, CDR2 YYREEE (reference sequence).

The rearrangement uses TRBV9 and TRBJ2-7; 7 bases line up with TRBD2. Germline CDR1 and CDR2: SGDLS and YYNGEE. J was trimmed by 6 bases and V by 4 bases; bases with no gene match: 10. The CDR3 totals 14 residues. CDR3 DNA sequence: TGTGCCAGCAGCCGCCGCGGGGGTGAGAGCGAGCAGTACTTC. Protein: CASSRRGGESEQYF.

This clone was detected once. The rearrangement uses TRBV6-6 and TRBJ1-4, with 9 bases identical to TRBD1. The trim removed 6 bases at V and 8 bases at J, leaving 7 bases unmatched. The germline gives CDR1 MNHNY, CDR2 SVGAGI (reference sequence). There are 14 residues in the CDR3. CDR3 region: CASSTGTGTEKLFF. The CDR3 coding sequence is TGTGCCAGCAGCACCGGGACAGGGACCGAAAAACTGTTTTTT.

The rearrangement uses TRBV27 and TRBJ2-7; TRBD2 matches 7 bases. This CDR3 region has 15 residues. Germline-derived CDR1 and CDR2 are MNHEY and SMNVEV (reference sequence). V was clipped by 4 bases and J by 2 bases; unmatched bases: 8. As DNA, the CDR3 is TGTGCCAGCAGTTCGAGACTAGCAAGGGCCTACGAGCAGTACTTC. Translation: CASSSRLARAYEQYF.

There are a few counts of this clone. This rearrangement joins TRBV6-1 to TRBJ1-1; TRBD1 agrees at 8 bases. The trim removed 5 bases at V and 5 bases at J, leaving 7 bases unmatched. Germline CDR1 reads MNHNS; CDR2 reads SASEGT. CDR3 length equals 14 residues. The CDR3 bases are TGTGCCAGCAGTATACGGACAGGGCGAACTGAAGCTTTCTTT. The encoded protein is CASSIRTGRTEAFF.

A single count supports this clone. The chain links TRBV9 to TRBJ1-1; D remains unclear. This CDR3 spans 13 amino acids. Trimming removed 5 bases from V and 2 bases from J, with 10 bases in between. Per germline, CDR1 SGDLS and CDR2 YYNGEE. The CDR3: CASSIGLNTEAFF. DNA of the CDR3: TGTGCCAGCAGTATCGGACTCAACACTGAAGCTTTCTTT. Variable domain in full (rest from reference TRBV9 and TRBJ1-1): DSGVTQTPKHLITATGQRVTLRCSPRSGDLSVYWYQQSLDQGLQFLIQYYNGEERAKGNILERFSAQQFPDLHSELNLSSLELGDSALYFCASSIGLNTEAFFGQGTRLTVV.

V usage is TRBV4-1 and J usage is TRBJ2-3; a possible D gene is TRBD2 (7 bases). Trimming left V 0 bases short and J 0 bases short, with 22 bases between. The CDR3 has 20 residues. Germline CDR1 and CDR2: MGHRA and YSYEKL. CDR3 in amino acids: CASSQDLRGRHPTSTDTQYF. In nucleotides, the CDR3 is TGCGCCAGCAGCCAAGATTTGCGGGGGCGCCATCCGACTAGCACAGATACGCAGTATTTT.

The chain couples TRBV6-1 to TRBJ1-4; no clear D. V was shortened by 3 bases and J by 6 bases, with 11 bases between the two germline ends. This CDR3 is 14 amino acids long. Germline CDR1 is MNHNS and CDR2 is SASEGT. CDR3 nucleotides: TGTGCCAGCAGTGAGTTCGGTTCTTATGAAAAACTGTTTTTT. It is translated as CASSEFGSYEKLFF.

The chain employs TRBV19 and TRBJ1-1; perhaps TRBD1 as D (6 bases). The CDR3 runs to 18 residues. Per germline, CDR1 LNHDA and CDR2 SQIVND (reference sequence). Trimming removed 5 bases at V and 3 bases at J, with 25 bases between. The CDR3 reads CASSPWTESLVRYTEAFF. The CDR3 region has the DNA TGTGCCAGTAGTCCTTGGACAGAGTCGCTGGTTCGGTACACTGAAGCTTTCTTT.

This clone has just one count. The V and J genes are TRBV4-2 and TRBJ2-5; D not resolved. The CDR3 contains 13 residues. Germline CDR1 is LGHNA and CDR2 is YNFKEQ. V gave up 1 base and J gave up 5 bases, with 8 bases separating them. CDR3 nucleotide sequence: TGTGCCAGCAGCCAAGGGCTGTTGGAGACCCAGTACTTC. Translating it yields CASSQGLLETQYF.

The rearrangement links TRBV4-2 to TRBJ2-1; TRBD2 aligns across 12 bases. Germline V CDR1 and CDR2: LGHNA, YNFKEQ. The junction had 4 bases not matched to a gene; V was cut back by 0 bases and J by 13 bases. The CDR3 covers 14 residues. The CDR3 reads CASSQETSGGAQFF. The CDR3 nucleotides are TGTGCCAGCAGCCAAGAGACTAGCGGGGGCGCCCAGTTCTTC.

The rearrangement joins TRBV9 to TRBJ1-1, with a possible D match to TRBD1 (5 bases). CDR1 is SGDLS, CDR2 YYNGEE, per germline. CDR3 size: 15 residues. V dropped 0 bases and J dropped 7 bases, with 16 bases sitting between them. The CDR3 DNA sequence: TGTGCCAGCAGCGTAGACTCAGGGCTAGTTTTTGAAGCTTTCTTT. This translates into CASSVDSGLVFEAFF.

The chain recombines TRBV6-5 with TRBJ1-3; 9 bases map to TRBD1. Germline lookup yields CDR1 MNHEY and CDR2 SVGAGI. V lost 7 bases and J lost 2; bases outside the gene matches: 6. This CDR3 contains 15 residues. The CDR3 nucleotides are TGTGCCAGCACAACAGGGGGCCGGGCTGGAAACACCATATATTTT. Encoded protein: CASTTGGRAGNTIYF.

The chain uses TRBV9 and TRBJ1-6; D remains ambiguous. This CDR3 has 15 amino acids. Germline CDR1 SGDLS, CDR2 YYNGEE. V shed 3 bases and J shed 10 bases, with 17 bases lying between them. CDR3 bases: TGTGCCAGCAGCGGTCTGGGTGGATTGGGCTCACCCCTCCACTTT. This translates into CASSGLGGLGSPLHF.

The chain has TRBV5-1 and TRBJ2-2; possible D gene TRBD2, 6 bases. This CDR3 is built from 16 residues. CDR1 is SGHRS and CDR2 is YFSETQ in the germline V gene. V was clipped by 4 bases and J by 3 bases, with 16 bases between them. The CDR3 sequence: CASSPNPSDHTGELFF. In DNA form, the CDR3 reads TGCGCCAGCAGCCCAAATCCTAGCGATCACACCGGGGAGCTGTTTTTT.

The chain recombines TRBV5-1 with TRBJ2-7; TRBD2 matches 11 bases. The junction had 9 bases not matched to a gene; V was cut back by 4 bases and J by 6 bases. The CDR3 consists of 15 residues. From germline, CDR1 is SGHRS and CDR2 YFSETQ. The CDR3 reads CASSPMTSGKVEQYF. The DNA of the CDR3 is TGCGCCAGCAGCCCAATGACTAGCGGGAAGGTCGAGCAGTACTTC.

The V call is TRBV25-1, the J call TRBJ2-3, with TRBD1 matching over 12 bases. After removal of 2 bases from V and 1 base from J, the junction contained 4 bases not matched to a gene. Germline lookup yields CDR1 MGHDK and CDR2 SYGVNS. CDR3 length equals 17 residues. CDR3 nucleotides: TGTGCCAGCAGTGAAGGGACAGGGGGCTTGGGCACAGATACGCAGTATTTT. Amino acid sequence: CASSEGTGGLGTDTQYF.

The rearrangement links TRBV28 to TRBJ1-4; TRBD1 might be the D (6 bases). CDR1 and CDR2 (germline): MDHEN, SYDVKM. Between the trimmed V and J ends, which lost 6 bases and 8 bases, there was a span of 13 bases. The CDR3 is 13 residues long. The CDR3 protein is CASRGGGEEKLFF. As DNA, the CDR3 is TGTGCCAGCAGGGGAGGGGGAGAGGAAAAACTGTTTTTT.

The chain couples TRBV6-5 to TRBJ2-1; D perhaps matches TRBD2 (6 bases). V was trimmed by 5 bases and J by 6 bases, leaving 17 bases between them. This CDR3 region has 15 residues. CDR1 and CDR2 from the germline V gene are MNHEY and SVGAGI. The CDR3 here is CASSPGSRGTNEQFF. The CDR3 bases are TGTGCCAGCAGTCCAGGATCCCGGGGGACCAATGAGCAGTTCTTC.

This chain uses TRBV7-9 with TRBJ1-5, with a weak D call TRBD1 (6 bases). Germline CDR1 reads SEHNR; CDR2 reads FQNEAQ (reference sequence). This CDR3 comprises 13 residues. V lost 5 bases to trimming and J lost 4 bases, with 9 bases between them. CDR3 loop: CASSPQGNQPQHF. The DNA of the CDR3 is TGTGCCAGCAGCCCACAGGGAAATCAGCCCCAGCATTTT.

The V gene is TRBV30, the J gene TRBJ2-1, with D possibly TRBD1 on 5 matching bases. The CDR3 length is 13 residues. Trimming cost V 0 bases and J 2 bases, with 5 bases left between them. CDR1 and CDR2 from the germline V gene are GTSNPN and SVGIG (reference sequence). In DNA, the CDR3 is TGTGCCTGGAGTGTAGGGGCCTACAATGAGCAGTTCTTC. It encodes CAWSVGAYNEQFF.

This clone has just a few counts. The chain is built from TRBV6-5 and TRBJ1-1; maybe TRBD1 (5 bases). Per the germline V gene, CDR1 is MNHEY and CDR2 is SVGAGI. This CDR3 contains 14 residues. Trimming took off 6 bases at V and 0 bases at J, with 11 bases between the two ends. In DNA, the CDR3 is TGTGCCAGCAGCAGCGGGGGGGTGAACACTGAAGCTTTCTTT. It codes for CASSSGGVNTEAFF.

The chain has TRBV5-1 and TRBJ1-1; D is uncertain. Germline CDR1 and CDR2: SGHRS and YFSETQ. This CDR3 contains 14 residues. Trimming removed 1 base at V and 2 bases at J, with 9 bases between. CDR3 region: CASSLQVSNTEAFF. Here the CDR3 DNA reads TGCGCCAGCAGCTTGCAGGTGTCCAACACTGAAGCTTTCTTT.

The chain links TRBV5-3 to TRBJ2-5, with TRBD1 matching over 8 bases. TRBV5-3 is an open reading frame whose function is uncertain. Unmatched junction bases numbered 17, after V lost 1 base and J lost 0 bases. This CDR3 contains 20 residues. For the CDR3, the DNA is TGTGCCAGAAGCTTGAATGGGACAGGATGCTACTCGATGTACCAAGAGACCCAGTACTTC. Its protein is CARSLNGTGCYSMYQETQYF.